This T cell receptor beta chain was captured by sequencing in a study of OX40 agonist ivuxolimab in advanced cancers. Study at large: Patients were dosed intravenously with ivuxolimab at 0.01 to 10 mg/kg every 2 weeks. Notes on the study in general: Some nonresponders likewise displayed low normalized T-cell clonal expansion. The CD4+ and CD8+ T cells in the blood had expanded clonally by week 6 at 0.1 to 3.0 mg/kg.

Trimming removed 7 bases from V and 6 bases from J, with 12 bases in between. Germline V gives CDR1 LNHDA, CDR2 SQIVND (reference sequence). The CDR3 consists of 13 residues. Clones were sequenced by immunoSEQ multiplex PCR, and TCRdb holds only the in-frame ones, with some missing. The sample shows tens of thousands of clones, around 80% of them seen only once. This clone has only one observation. What it recognizes is unknown. This TCR came from an adult with an advanced solid tumor such as melanoma, head and neck, liver or kidney cancer. V usage is TRBV19 and J usage is TRBJ2-2, with D hard to call. Sequencing was performed on CD4+ or CD8+ T cells sorted from blood, taken in a trial of the OX40 agonist ivuxolimab. For the CDR3, the DNA is TGTGCCAGTAAATCGGGTGGGGCCGGGGAGCTGTTTTTT. It encodes CASKSGGAGELFF.